This TCR beta chain appears in the sequencing data of a study of T cell repertoires in cytomegalovirus infection. TCRdb redid the calling of the reads with MiXCR, one entry per CDR3 protein. This sample has around 630,000 distinct CDR3 sequences, with 20% to 25% found just once. This clonotype was found a few times. Per the germline V gene, CDR1 is LGHNA and CDR2 is YSLEER. V lost 0 bases to trimming and J lost 3 bases, with 11 bases between them. The CDR3 is made up of 15 amino acids. This rearrangement joins TRBV4-3 to TRBJ1-2; D might be TRBD1 (5 bases). The source of this sequence is a human donor in good health (CMV status not recorded). Some clones in this sample may be carry-over from other donors' samples. Material for sequencing was CD8+ T cells from PBMCs. The CDR3: CASSQDLGPYYGYTF. CDR3 in DNA: TGCGCCAGCAGCCAAGATTTGGGACCCTACTATGGCTACACCTTC.